These 17 T cell receptor beta chains were all obtained from the same sample, sequenced in a study of molecular identifiers for immune sequencing clone quantification. TCRdb called the PCR reads again in MiXCR, with one record for every CDR3 protein. This sample has roughly 630,000 distinct CDR3 sequences, with about 25% found just once. The sample was naive CD8+ T cells from blood, with Jurkat cell RNA spiked in. The subset: FACS-sorted CD8+CD4-CCR7+CD45RA+ naive T cells. The receptors were gathered from a human donor in good health. Some libraries in this study had Jurkat cell RNA spiked in.

Written as DNA, the CDR3 is TGTGCCAGCAGTCCTAGAGTACTTGGAGGGAGGGCCGGTACGCAGTATTTT. Protein: CASSPRVLGGRAGTQYF. The chain couples TRBV28 to TRBJ2-3, with 7 bases matching TRBD2. Germline V CDR1 and CDR2: MDHEN, SYDVKM. The CDR3 consists of 17 residues. Trimming removed 5 bases from V and 8 bases from J; junction bases left unmatched: 19.

The chain links TRBV19 to TRBJ1-5; D is ambiguous. Germline V CDR1 and CDR2: LNHDA, SQIVND (reference sequence). Trimming took off 2 bases at V and 2 bases at J, with 4 bases between the two ends. CDR3 size: 13 residues. The CDR3, as DNA: TGTGCCAGTAGTATAAATGGCAATCAGCCCCAGCATTTT. The encoded protein is CASSINGNQPQHF.

On this clonotype itself: A much larger clone differs from this one at a single base, so this may be a read error. The chain couples TRBV12-3 or TRBV12-4 to TRBJ1-5; a possible D gene is TRBD1 (5 bases). V was pared by 6 bases and J by 6 bases, with 18 bases between. The CDR3 consists of 15 residues. The CDR3 loop reads CASSPGPGGSQPQHF. In nucleotides, the CDR3 is TGTGCCAGCAGCCCGGGACCCGGAGGCAGTCAGCCCCAGCATTTT.

This rearrangement joins TRBV4-3 to TRBJ2-1; 7 bases line up with TRBD1. Trimming cost V 1 base and J 4 bases; bases outside gene matches: 4. This CDR3 is 15 amino acids long. Germline V gives CDR1 LGHNA, CDR2 YSLEER. The CDR3 DNA follows: TGCGCCAGCAGCCAAGGAAGGGACAGTTACAATGAGCAGTTCTTC. Translation gives CASSQGRDSYNEQFF.

The genes are TRBV7-6 and TRBJ2-3; no clear D. Per germline, CDR1 SGHVS and CDR2 FNYEAQ. The CDR3 is 17 residues long. V lost 4 bases and J 1 base, leaving 18 bases between the germline ends. CDR3 protein: CASSSIQEIGGTDTQYF. The DNA of the CDR3 is TGTGCCAGCAGCTCCATCCAGGAAATCGGTGGCACAGATACGCAGTATTTT. The variable domain in full, completed from reference TRBV7-6 and TRBJ2-3, reads GAGVSQSPRYKVTKRGQDVALRCDPISGHVSLYWYRQALGQGPEFLTYFNYEAQQDKSGLPNDRFSAERPEGSISTLTIQRTEQRDSAMYRCASSSIQEIGGTDTQYFGPGTRLTVL.

This clonotype was detected once. At one end, the junction sequence differs from germline, possibly due to a read error. This rearrangement joins TRBV4-1 to TRBJ2-1; D unresolved. CDR3 length: 13 residues. The germline CDR1 and CDR2 sequences are MGHRA and YSYEKL. Here the CDR3 DNA reads TGCGTCAGCAGCCAAGATCGAATGGATGAGCAGTTCTTC. This gives the protein CVSSQDRMDEQFF.

In regard to this clonotype: Just one base apart from a much larger clone, this may be a read error. The rearrangement links TRBV2 to TRBJ2-7, with a tentative D call TRBD1 (6 bases). The V and J ends lost 6 bases and 6 bases respectively, with 15 bases between them. Germline V gene data show CDR1 as SNHLY and CDR2 as FYNNEI. CDR3 length: 13 residues. The CDR3 is CASSPTGTREQYF. CDR3 DNA sequence: TGTGCCAGCAGCCCGACAGGTACACGCGAGCAGTACTTC.

This clonotype was detected ten times or more. The gene calls are TRBV29-1 and TRBJ2-7, with D tentatively TRBD1 (7 bases). Looked up from germline, CDR1 is SQVTM and CDR2 is ANQGSEA. The CDR3 consists of 16 residues. V gave up 1 base and J gave up 2 bases, with 18 bases separating them. Here the CDR3 reads CSVEGGDSLATYEQYF. The CDR3, as DNA: TGCAGCGTTGAAGGCGGGGACAGTTTAGCTACCTACGAGCAGTACTTC.

Worth noting for this clonotype: A read error is possible here, since a much larger clone lies one base away. V is TRBV4-3 and J is TRBJ1-2; TRBD1 agrees at 7 bases. Germline CDR1 is LGHNA and CDR2 is YSLEER. CDR3 length: 16 amino acids. The CDR3 is CASSQESAGGYYGHTF. DNA for the CDR3: TGCGCCAGCAGCCAAGAATCGGCAGGGGGGTACTATGGCCACACCTTC.

With respect to this clonotype: Germline is not matched at one junction end, which may reflect a read error. The chain carries TRBV5-3 and TRBJ2-7; 7 bases match TRBD1. TRBV5-3 qualifies as an ORF whose function is uncertain. The CDR3 has 15 amino acids. CDR3 protein: CASSLGTGAVYEQYF. In DNA form, the CDR3 reads TGTGCCAGCAGCTTGGGCACAGGGGCTGTCTACGAGCAGTACTTC.

A note on this clonotype: It may be a read error: a sequence one base away is much more abundant. This rearrangement joins TRBV2 to TRBJ1-4; possible D gene TRBD1, 6 bases. Germline lookup yields CDR1 SNHLY and CDR2 FYNNEI. The CDR3 runs to 13 residues. DNA of the CDR3: TGTGCCAGCTGGACAGCAACTAAAGAAAAACTGTTTTTT. It specifies CASWTATKEKLFF.

This clonotype was counted at least ten times. The chain is built from TRBV7-9 and TRBJ2-7; unclear D gene. CDR3 size: 15 residues. Looked up from germline, CDR1 is SEHNR and CDR2 is FQNEAQ (reference sequence). Trimming removed 4 bases at V and 4 bases at J, with 17 bases between. As DNA, the CDR3 is TGTGCCAGCAGCTCGGGCCGAGAACTTTCTTACGAGCAGTACTTC. Protein sequence: CASSSGRELSYEQYF.

J is TRBJ1-2 and V is TRBV4-3; TRBD1 matches at 8 bases. With V trimmed by 0 bases and J by 4 bases, 7 bases remained unmatched. The CDR3 runs 16 residues. Looked up from germline, CDR1 is LGHNA and CDR2 is YSLEER. CDR3: CASSQDYRGASYGYTF. CDR3 nucleotides: TGCGCCAGCAGCCAAGACTACAGGGGGGCATCCTATGGCTACACCTTC.

This clonotype was seen a single time. This chain links TRBV19 with TRBJ2-2; D is perhaps TRBD1 or TRBD2 (5 bases each). Germline CDR1 is LNHDA and CDR2 is SQIVND (reference sequence). Trimming left V 3 bases short and J 6 bases short, with 17 bases between. There are 16 residues in the CDR3. CDR3 sequence reads: CASSISTRGRAGELFF. CDR3 nucleotides: TGTGCCAGTAGTATTAGCACTCGGGGCCGGGCCGGGGAGCTGTTTTTT.

This rearrangement joins TRBV6-5 to TRBJ2-1, with D perhaps matching TRBD1 (5 bases). Germline CDR1 is MNHEY and CDR2 is SVGAGI. The CDR3 contains 17 residues. Trimming took 6 bases from V and 6 from J, leaving 24 bases between them. The CDR3 is CASRERNRMWGSNEQFF. Written as DNA, the CDR3 is TGTGCCAGCAGGGAGAGAAACAGGATGTGGGGTAGCAATGAGCAGTTCTTC.

As to this clonotype: One end of the junction is discordant with germline, which a read error may explain. This chain joins TRBV13 and TRBJ2-2; 9 bases align to TRBD2. The CDR3 contains 15 residues. Germline CDR1 is PRHDT and CDR2 is FYEKMQ (reference sequence). CDR3 DNA sequence: TGCGCCAGCCGCTTAGCGGGGGCATCCGCCGGGGAGCTGTTTTTT. Translation gives CASRLAGASAGELFF. Full variable domain (rest looked up from reference TRBV13 and TRBJ2-2): AAGVIQSPRHLIKEKRETATLKCYPIPRHDTVYWYQQGPGQDPQFLISFYEKMQSDKGSIPDRFSAQQFSDYHSELNMSSLELGDSALYFCASRLAGASAGELFFGEGSRLTVL.

The rearrangement links TRBV3-1 to TRBJ1-4, with D maybe TRBD1 (5 bases). CDR3 length equals 16 residues. V lost 0 bases and J lost 6, with 14 bases in between. In germline, CDR1 is LGHDT, CDR2 YNNKEL (reference sequence). In nucleotides, the CDR3 is TGTGCCAGCAGCCAAGAGTCCTCGGGACCCGATGAAAAACTGTTTTTT. Amino acid sequence: CASSQESSGPDEKLFF.